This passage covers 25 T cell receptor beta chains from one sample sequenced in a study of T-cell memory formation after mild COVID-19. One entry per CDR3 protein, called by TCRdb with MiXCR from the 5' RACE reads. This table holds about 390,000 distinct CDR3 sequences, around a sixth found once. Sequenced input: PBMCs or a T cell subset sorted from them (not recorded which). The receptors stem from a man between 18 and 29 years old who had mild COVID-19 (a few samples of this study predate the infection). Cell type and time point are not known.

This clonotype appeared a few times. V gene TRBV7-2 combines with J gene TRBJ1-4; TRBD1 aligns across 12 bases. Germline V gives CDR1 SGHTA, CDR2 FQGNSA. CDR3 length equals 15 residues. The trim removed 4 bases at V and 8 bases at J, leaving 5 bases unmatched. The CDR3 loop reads CASSSAGTGGEKLFF. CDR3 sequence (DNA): TGTGCCAGCAGCTCCGCTGGGACAGGGGGCGAAAAACTGTTTTTT.

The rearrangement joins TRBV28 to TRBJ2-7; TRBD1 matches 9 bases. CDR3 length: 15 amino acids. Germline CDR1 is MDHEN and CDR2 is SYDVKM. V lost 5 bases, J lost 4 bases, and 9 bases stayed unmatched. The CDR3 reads CASSGSGQGLYEQYV. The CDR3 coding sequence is TGTGCCAGCAGTGGTTCGGGACAGGGATTGTACGAGCAGTACGTC.

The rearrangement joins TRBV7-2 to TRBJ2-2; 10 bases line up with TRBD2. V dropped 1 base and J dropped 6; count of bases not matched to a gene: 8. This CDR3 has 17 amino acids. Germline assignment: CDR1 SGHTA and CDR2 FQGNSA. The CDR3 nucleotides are TGTGCCAGCAGCTTAGATGTTTTAGCGGGGGGTCCCGGGGAGCTGTTTTTT. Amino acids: CASSLDVLAGGPGELFF.

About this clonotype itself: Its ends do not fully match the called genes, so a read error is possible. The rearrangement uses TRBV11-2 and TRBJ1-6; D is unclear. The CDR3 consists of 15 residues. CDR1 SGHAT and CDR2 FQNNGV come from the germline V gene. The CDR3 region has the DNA TGTGCCAGCAGCTTAGTGGGCAGATTAAATTCACCCCTCAACTTT. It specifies CASSLVGRLNSPLNF. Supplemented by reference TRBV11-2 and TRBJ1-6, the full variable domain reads EAGVAQSPRYKIIEKRQSVAFWCNPISGHATLYWYQQILGQGPKLLIQFQNNGVVDDSQLPKDRFSAERLKGVDSTLKIQPAKLEDSAVYLCASSLVGRLNSPLNFGNGTRLTVT.

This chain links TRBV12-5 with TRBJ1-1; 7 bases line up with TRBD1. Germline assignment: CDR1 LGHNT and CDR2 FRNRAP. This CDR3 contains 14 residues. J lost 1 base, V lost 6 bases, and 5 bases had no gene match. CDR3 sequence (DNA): TGTGCTAGTGGGCCGGGACAGCCGAACACTGAAGCTTTCTTT. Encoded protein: CASGPGQPNTEAFF.

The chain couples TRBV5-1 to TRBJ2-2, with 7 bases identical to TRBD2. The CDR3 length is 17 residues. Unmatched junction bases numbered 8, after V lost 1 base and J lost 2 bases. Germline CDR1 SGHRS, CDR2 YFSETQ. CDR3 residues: CASSLRSRGTNTGELFF. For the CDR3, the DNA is TGCGCCAGCAGCTTGAGGTCGCGGGGGACCAACACCGGGGAGCTGTTTTTT.

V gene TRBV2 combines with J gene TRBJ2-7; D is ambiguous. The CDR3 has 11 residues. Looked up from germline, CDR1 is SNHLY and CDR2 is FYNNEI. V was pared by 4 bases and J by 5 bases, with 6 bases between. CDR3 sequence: CASSARNEQYF. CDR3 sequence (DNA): TGTGCCAGCAGTGCCCGGAACGAGCAGTACTTC.

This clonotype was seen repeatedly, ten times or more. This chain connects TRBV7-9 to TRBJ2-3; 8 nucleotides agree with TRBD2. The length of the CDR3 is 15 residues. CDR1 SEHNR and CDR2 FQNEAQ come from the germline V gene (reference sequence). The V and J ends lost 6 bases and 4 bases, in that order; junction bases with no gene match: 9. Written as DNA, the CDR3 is TGTGCCAGCAGTCCGCGGGGGGCCAGCTCAGATACGCAGTATTTT. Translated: CASSPRGASSDTQYF.

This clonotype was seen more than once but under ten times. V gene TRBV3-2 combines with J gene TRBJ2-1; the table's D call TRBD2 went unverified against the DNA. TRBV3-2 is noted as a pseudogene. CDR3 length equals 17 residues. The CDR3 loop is CASSQALSGGPFRAEFF. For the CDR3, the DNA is TGTGCCAGCAGCCAAGCTTTAAGCGGGGGCCCCTTTCGGGCGGAGTTCTTC.

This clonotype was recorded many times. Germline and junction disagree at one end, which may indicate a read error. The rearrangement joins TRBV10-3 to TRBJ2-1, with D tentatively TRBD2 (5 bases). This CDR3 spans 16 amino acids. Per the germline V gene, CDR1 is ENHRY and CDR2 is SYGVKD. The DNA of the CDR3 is TGTGCCATCAGCCAAGTCCGGGGAACTTCCTCCAATGAGCAGTTCTTC. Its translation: CAISQVRGTSSNEQFF.

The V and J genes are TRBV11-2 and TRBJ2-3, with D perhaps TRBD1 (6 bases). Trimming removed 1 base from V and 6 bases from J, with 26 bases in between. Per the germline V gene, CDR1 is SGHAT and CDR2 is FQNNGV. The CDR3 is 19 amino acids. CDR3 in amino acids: CASSLAGTNRLRALDTQYF. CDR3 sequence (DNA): TGTGCCAGCAGCTTAGCTGGGACAAACCGACTCCGGGCACTGGATACGCAGTATTTT.

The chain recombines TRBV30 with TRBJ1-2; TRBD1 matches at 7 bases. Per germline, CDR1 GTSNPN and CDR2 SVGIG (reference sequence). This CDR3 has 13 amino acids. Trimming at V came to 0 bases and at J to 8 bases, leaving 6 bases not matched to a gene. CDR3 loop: CAWSVNRQGGYTF. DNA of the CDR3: TGTGCCTGGAGTGTTAATCGACAGGGCGGCTACACCTTC.

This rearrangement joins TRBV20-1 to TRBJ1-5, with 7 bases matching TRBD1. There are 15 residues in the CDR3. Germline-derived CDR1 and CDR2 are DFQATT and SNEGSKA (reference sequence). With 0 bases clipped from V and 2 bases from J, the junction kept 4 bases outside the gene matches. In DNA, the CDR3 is TGCAGTGCTAGAGACGACGGGACAGGCAATCAGCCCCAGCATTTT. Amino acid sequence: CSARDDGTGNQPQHF.

In nucleotides, the CDR3 is TGCGCCAGCAGCCCTGGACAGCCAAGCACAGATACGCAGTATTTT. This gives the protein CASSPGQPSTDTQYF. The chain combines TRBV5-1 with TRBJ2-3; possibly TRBD1 for D (6 bases). Germline CDR1 SGHRS, CDR2 YFSETQ. The CDR3 covers 15 residues. V was pared by 4 bases and J by 0 bases, with 12 bases between. Full variable domain (rest looked up from reference TRBV5-1 and TRBJ2-3): KAGVTQTPRYLIKTRGQQVTLSCSPISGHRSVSWYQQTPGQGLQFLFEYFSETQRNKGNFPGRFSGRQFSNSRSEMNVSTLELGDSALYLCASSPGQPSTDTQYFGPGTRLTVL.

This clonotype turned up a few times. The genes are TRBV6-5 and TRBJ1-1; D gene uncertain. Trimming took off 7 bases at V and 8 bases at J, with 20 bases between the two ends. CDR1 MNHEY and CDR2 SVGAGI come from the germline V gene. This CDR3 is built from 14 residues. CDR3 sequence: CASKSPRSDTEAFF. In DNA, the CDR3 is TGTGCCAGCAAGTCTCCCCGTAGTGATACGGAAGCTTTCTTT.

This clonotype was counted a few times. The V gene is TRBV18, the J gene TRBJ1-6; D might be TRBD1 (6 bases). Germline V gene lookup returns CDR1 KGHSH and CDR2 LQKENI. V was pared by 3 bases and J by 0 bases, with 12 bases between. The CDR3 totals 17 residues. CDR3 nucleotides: TGTGCCAGCTCACCCCGACAGGACCTCTCCTATAATTCACCCCTCCACTTT. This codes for CASSPRQDLSYNSPLHF.

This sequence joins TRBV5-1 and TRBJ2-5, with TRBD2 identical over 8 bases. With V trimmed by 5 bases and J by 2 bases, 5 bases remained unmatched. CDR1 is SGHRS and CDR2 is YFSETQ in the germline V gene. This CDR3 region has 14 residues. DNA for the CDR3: TGCGCCAGCAGGGGAACTAGCGGACAAGAGACCCAGTACTTC. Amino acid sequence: CASRGTSGQETQYF.

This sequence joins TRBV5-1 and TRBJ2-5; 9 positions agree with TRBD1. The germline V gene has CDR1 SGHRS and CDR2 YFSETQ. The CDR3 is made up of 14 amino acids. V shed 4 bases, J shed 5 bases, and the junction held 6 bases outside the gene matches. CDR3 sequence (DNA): TGCGCCAGCAGCACGTACAGGGGGCACGAGACCCAGTACTTC. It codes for CASSTYRGHETQYF. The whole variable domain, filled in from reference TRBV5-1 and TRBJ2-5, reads KAGVTQTPRYLIKTRGQQVTLSCSPISGHRSVSWYQQTPGQGLQFLFEYFSETQRNKGNFPGRFSGRQFSNSRSEMNVSTLELGDSALYLCASSTYRGHETQYFGPGTRLLVL.

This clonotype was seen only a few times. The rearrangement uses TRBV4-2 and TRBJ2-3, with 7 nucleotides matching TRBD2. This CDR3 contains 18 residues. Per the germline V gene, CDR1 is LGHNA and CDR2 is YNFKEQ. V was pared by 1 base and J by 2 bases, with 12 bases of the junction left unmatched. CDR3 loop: CASSQGEGGSGYTDTQYF. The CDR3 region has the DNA TGTGCCAGCAGCCAAGGGGAGGGAGGCAGCGGCTACACAGATACGCAGTATTTT.

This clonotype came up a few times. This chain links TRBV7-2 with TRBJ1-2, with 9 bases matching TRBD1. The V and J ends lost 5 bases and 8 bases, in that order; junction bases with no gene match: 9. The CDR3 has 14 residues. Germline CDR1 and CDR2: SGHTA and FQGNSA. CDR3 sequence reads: CASSKDRGWRGYTF. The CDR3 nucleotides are TGTGCCAGCAGCAAAGACAGGGGGTGGAGGGGCTACACCTTC.

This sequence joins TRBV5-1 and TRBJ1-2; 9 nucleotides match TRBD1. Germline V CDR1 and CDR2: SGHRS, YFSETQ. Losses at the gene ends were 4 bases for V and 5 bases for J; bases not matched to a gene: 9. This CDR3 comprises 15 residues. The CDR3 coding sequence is TGCGCCAGCAGCGGAAGTTCCGGGACAGGGTATGGCTACACCTTC. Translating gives CASSGSSGTGYGYTF.

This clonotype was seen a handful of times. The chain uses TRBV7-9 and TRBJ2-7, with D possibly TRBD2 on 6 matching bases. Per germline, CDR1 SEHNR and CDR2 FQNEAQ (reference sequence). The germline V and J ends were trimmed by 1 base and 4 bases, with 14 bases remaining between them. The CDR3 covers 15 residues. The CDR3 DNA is TGTGCCAGCAGCTTAGACGGGGGTTCTACGTACGAGCAGTACGTC. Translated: CASSLDGGSTYEQYV.

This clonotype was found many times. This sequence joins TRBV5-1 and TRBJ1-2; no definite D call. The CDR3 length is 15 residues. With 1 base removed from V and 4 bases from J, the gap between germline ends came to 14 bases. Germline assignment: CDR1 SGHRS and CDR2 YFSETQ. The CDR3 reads CASSLPGVSPYGYTF. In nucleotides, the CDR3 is TGCGCCAGCAGCTTGCCGGGTGTATCGCCCTATGGCTACACCTTC.

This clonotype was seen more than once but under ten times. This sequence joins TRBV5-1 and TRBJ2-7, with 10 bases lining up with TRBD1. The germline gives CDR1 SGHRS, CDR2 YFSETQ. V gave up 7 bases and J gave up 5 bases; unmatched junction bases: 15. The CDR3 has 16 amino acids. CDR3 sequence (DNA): TGCGCCAGCGGAAGAGTAACGGGACAGGGGTCTCACGAGCAGTACTTC. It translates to CASGRVTGQGSHEQYF.

CDR3 sequence: CASSRGRDSLWGEQYV. The CDR3 DNA reads as TGTGCCAGCAGCCGTGGACGGGACTCACTTTGGGGCGAGCAGTACGTC. The chain combines TRBV6-1 with TRBJ2-7; D is perhaps TRBD2 (6 bases). Trimming removed 6 bases at V and 6 bases at J, with 24 bases between. Germline values: CDR1 MNHNS, CDR2 SASEGT. The CDR3 totals 16 residues.